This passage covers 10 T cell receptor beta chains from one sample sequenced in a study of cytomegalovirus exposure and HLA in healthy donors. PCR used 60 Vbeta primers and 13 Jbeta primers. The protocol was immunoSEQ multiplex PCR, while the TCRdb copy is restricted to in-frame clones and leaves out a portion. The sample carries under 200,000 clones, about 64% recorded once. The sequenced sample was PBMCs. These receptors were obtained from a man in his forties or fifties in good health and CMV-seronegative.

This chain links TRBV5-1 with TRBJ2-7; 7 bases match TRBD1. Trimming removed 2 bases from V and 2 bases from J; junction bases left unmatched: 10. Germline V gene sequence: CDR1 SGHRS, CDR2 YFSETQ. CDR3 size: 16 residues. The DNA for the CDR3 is TGCGCCAGCAGCTTAGGTACCGGGACAGTGACCTACGAGCAGTACTTC. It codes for CASSLGTGTVTYEQYF.

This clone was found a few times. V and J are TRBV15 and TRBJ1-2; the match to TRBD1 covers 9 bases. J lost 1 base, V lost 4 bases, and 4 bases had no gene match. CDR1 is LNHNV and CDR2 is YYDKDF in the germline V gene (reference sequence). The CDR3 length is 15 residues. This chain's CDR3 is CATSIWTGVNYGYTF. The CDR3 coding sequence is TGTGCCACCAGCATTTGGACAGGGGTTAACTATGGCTACACCTTC.

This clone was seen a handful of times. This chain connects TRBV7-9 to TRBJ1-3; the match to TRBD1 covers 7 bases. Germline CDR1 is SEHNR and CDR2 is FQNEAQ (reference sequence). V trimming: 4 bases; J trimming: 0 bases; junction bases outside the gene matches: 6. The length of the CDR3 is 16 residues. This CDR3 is CASSSRQGSSGNTIYF. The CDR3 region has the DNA TGTGCCAGCAGCTCGAGACAGGGTAGCTCTGGAAACACCATATATTTT.

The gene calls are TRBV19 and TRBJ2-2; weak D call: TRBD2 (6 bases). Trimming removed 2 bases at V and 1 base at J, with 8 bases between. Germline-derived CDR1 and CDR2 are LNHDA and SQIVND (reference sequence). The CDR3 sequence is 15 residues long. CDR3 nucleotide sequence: TGTGCCAGTAGTATACGGGGGTTGAACACCGGGGAGCTGTTTTTT. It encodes CASSIRGLNTGELFF. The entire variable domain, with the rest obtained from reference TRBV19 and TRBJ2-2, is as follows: DGGITQSPKYLFRKEGQNVTLSCEQNLNHDAMYWYRQDPGQGLRLIYYSQIVNDFQKGDIAEGYSVSREKKESFPLTVTSAQKNPTAFYLCASSIRGLNTGELFFGEGSRLTVL.

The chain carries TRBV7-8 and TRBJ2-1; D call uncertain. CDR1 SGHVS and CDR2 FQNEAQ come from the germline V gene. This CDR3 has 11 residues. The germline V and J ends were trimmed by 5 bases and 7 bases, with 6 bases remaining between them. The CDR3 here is CASSPVNEQFF. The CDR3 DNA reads TGTGCCAGCAGCCCGGTGAATGAGCAGTTCTTC.

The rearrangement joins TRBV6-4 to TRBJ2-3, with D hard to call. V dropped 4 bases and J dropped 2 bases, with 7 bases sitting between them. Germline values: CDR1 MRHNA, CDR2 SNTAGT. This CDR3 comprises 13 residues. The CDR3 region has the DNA TGTGCCAGCAGTGCCTTTCCCACAGATACGCAGTATTTT. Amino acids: CASSAFPTDTQYF.

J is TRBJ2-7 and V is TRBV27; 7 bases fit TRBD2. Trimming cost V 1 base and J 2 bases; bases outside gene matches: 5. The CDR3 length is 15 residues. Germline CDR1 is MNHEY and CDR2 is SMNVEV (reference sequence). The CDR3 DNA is TGTGCCAGCAGTTTATACACTAGCGTAGCCTACGAGCAGTACTTC. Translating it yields CASSLYTSVAYEQYF.

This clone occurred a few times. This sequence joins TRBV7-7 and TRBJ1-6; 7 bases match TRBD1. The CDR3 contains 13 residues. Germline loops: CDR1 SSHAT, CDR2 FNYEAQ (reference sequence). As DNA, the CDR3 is TGTGCTAGCGGGACAGACCTTAATTCACCCCTCCACTTT. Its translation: CASGTDLNSPLHF.

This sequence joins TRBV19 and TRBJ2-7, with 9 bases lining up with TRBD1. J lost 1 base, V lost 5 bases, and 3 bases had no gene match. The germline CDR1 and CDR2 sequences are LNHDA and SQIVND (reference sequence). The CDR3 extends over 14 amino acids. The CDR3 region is CASSYGTGSYEQYF. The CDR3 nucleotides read TGTGCCAGTAGTTACGGGACAGGGTCCTACGAGCAGTACTTC.

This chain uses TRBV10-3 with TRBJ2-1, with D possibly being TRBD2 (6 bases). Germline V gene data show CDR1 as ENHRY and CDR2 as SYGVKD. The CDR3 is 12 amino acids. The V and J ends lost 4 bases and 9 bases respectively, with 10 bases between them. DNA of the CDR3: TGTGCCATCAGTGCCGGGAGTCTTGAGCAGTTCTTC. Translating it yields CAISAGSLEQFF.